A single sample is the source of the 21 T cell receptor beta chains below, sequenced in a study of untreated major depressive disorder. The data were produced by immunoSEQ multiplex PCR, yet TCRdb's version contains in-frame clones alone and is incomplete. The profile shows nearly 20,000 clones, 85% to 90% of them singletons. The specimen sequenced was CD4+ T cells from PBMCs. The receptor set was obtained from a woman in her 30s in good health.

This clone showed up just a few times. The CDR3 region has the DNA TGTGCCAGTAGTATGCAGGGGCACAATTCACCCCTCCACTTT. Translation: CASSMQGHNSPLHF. The chain is built from TRBV19 and TRBJ1-6, with D tentatively TRBD1 (6 bases). The V gene's germline CDR1 is LNHDA and CDR2 SQIVND (reference sequence). The CDR3 consists of 14 residues. Trimming stripped 3 bases from V and 7 bases from J, with 10 bases between.

This clone turned up a few times. V is TRBV2 and J is TRBJ2-1; D is uncertain. Germline V gene lookup returns CDR1 SNHLY and CDR2 FYNNEI. The CDR3 has 13 amino acids. Trimming cost V 6 bases and J 7 bases, with 13 bases left between them. CDR3 bases: TGTGCCAGCAGCATCCGTGATATTAATGAGCAGTTCTTC. Its protein is CASSIRDINEQFF.

The chain couples TRBV5-5 to TRBJ1-6; 9 positions agree with TRBD1. The CDR3 consists of 14 residues. Germline V gene sequence: CDR1 SGHKS, CDR2 YYEKEE (reference sequence). J was trimmed by 6 bases and V by 3 bases; bases with no gene match: 1. CDR3 sequence (DNA): TGTGCCAGCAGCTCGGGACAGGGTAATTCACCCCTCCACTTT. As protein: CASSSGQGNSPLHF.

The V call is TRBV6-1, the J call TRBJ1-2; 7 bases agree with TRBD1. The CDR3 loop spans 14 amino acids. The ends lost 5 bases at V and 5 bases at J; junction bases unmatched: 8. Germline V gene lookup returns CDR1 MNHNS and CDR2 SASEGT. The CDR3 nucleotides read TGTGCCAGCAGTCCCGAGGGACAGCCTTATGGCTACACCTTC. Its protein product is CASSPEGQPYGYTF.

There are a few counts of this clone. The chain carries TRBV6-1 and TRBJ2-3; 9 nucleotides agree with TRBD2. Germline V CDR1 and CDR2: MNHNS, SASEGT. J gave up 5 bases and V 4 bases, and 10 bases lay outside the gene matches. CDR3 length: 16 amino acids. The CDR3 protein is CASSVLAGEGKDTQYF. CDR3 coding DNA: TGTGCCAGCAGTGTTTTAGCGGGAGAAGGGAAAGATACGCAGTATTTT.

The chain links TRBV27 to TRBJ2-3; unclear D gene. This CDR3 comprises 14 residues. Trimming shortened V by 2 bases and J by 4 bases, and 10 bases separated the two germline ends. Germline assignment: CDR1 MNHEY and CDR2 SMNVEV (reference sequence). The CDR3 sequence is CASSLGAAADTQYF. The DNA for the CDR3 is TGTGCCAGCAGTTTAGGAGCCGCGGCAGATACGCAGTATTTT.

This chain links TRBV28 with TRBJ2-7, with D possibly matching TRBD2 (5 bases). This CDR3 is built from 14 residues. The V gene's germline CDR1 is MDHEN and CDR2 SYDVKM. The V and J ends lost 2 bases and 2 bases respectively, with 10 bases between them. CDR3 bases: TGTGCCAGCAGTTTAAAGGCGGGCACCTACGAGCAGTACTTC. This codes for CASSLKAGTYEQYF.

The chain is built from TRBV5-6 and TRBJ2-6, with 7 bases lining up with TRBD2. CDR1 and CDR2 from the germline V gene are SGHDT and YYEEEE. J gave up 2 bases and V 7 bases, and 9 bases lay outside the gene matches. CDR3 length equals 16 residues. The CDR3: CASGGLYHAGANVLTF. For the CDR3, the DNA is TGTGCCAGCGGGGGACTATACCACGCTGGGGCCAACGTCCTGACTTTC.

J is TRBJ2-2 and V is TRBV7-9, with no clear D. Trimming pared 4 bases from V and 0 bases from J, leaving 9 bases between. The CDR3 is 15 residues long. Germline V lookup: CDR1 SEHNR, CDR2 FQNEAQ (reference sequence). Here the CDR3 reads CASSSQGSNTGELFF. As DNA, the CDR3 is TGTGCCAGCAGCTCACAAGGATCGAACACCGGGGAGCTGTTTTTT.

This chain joins TRBV5-1 and TRBJ1-4, with D tentatively TRBD1 (5 bases). CDR3 length equals 15 residues. V was trimmed by 2 bases and J by 0 bases, leaving 8 bases between them. Germline CDR1 SGHRS, CDR2 YFSETQ. The chain's CDR3 is CASSFGGATNEKLFF. In nucleotides, the CDR3 is TGCGCCAGCAGCTTTGGGGGGGCAACTAATGAAAAACTGTTTTTT. The whole variable domain, filled in from reference TRBV5-1 and TRBJ1-4, reads KAGVTQTPRYLIKTRGQQVTLSCSPISGHRSVSWYQQTPGQGLQFLFEYFSETQRNKGNFPGRFSGRQFSNSRSEMNVSTLELGDSALYLCASSFGGATNEKLFFGSGTQLSVL.

The chain uses TRBV5-8 and TRBJ2-1; tentatively, D is TRBD2 (5 bases). Germline V gives CDR1 SGHTS, CDR2 YDEGEE. CDR3 size: 16 residues. Trimming took 1 base from V and 4 from J, leaving 15 bases between them. The CDR3 loop reads CASSLLTQRSYNEQFF. The CDR3 DNA reads as TGTGCCAGCAGCTTGCTAACCCAGCGGTCTTACAATGAGCAGTTCTTC. Complete variable domain (other parts from reference TRBV5-8 and TRBJ2-1): EAGVTQSPTHLIKTRGQQATLRCSPISGHTSVYWYQQALGLGLQFLLWYDEGEERNRGNFPPRFSGRQFPNYSSELNVNALELEDSALYLCASSLLTQRSYNEQFFGPGTRLTVL.

This clone has only one observation. CDR3 region: CASSKVGGPYEQYF. In DNA, the CDR3 is TGTGCCAGCAGCAAAGTTGGAGGCCCCTACGAGCAGTACTTC. The chain links TRBV21-1 to TRBJ2-7; TRBD2 is taken as the D call from the table, unchecked against the DNA. TRBV21-1 is a pseudogene. There are 14 residues in the CDR3.

This clone was seen more than once but under ten times. The genes are TRBV29-1 and TRBJ2-5; 9 bases map to TRBD2. J lost 2 bases, V lost 4 bases, and 5 bases had no gene match. This CDR3 is built from 14 residues. CDR1 is SQVTM and CDR2 is ANQGSEA in the germline V gene. This CDR3 is CSVAVTSGQETQYF. DNA of the CDR3: TGCAGCGTTGCAGTGACTAGCGGACAAGAGACCCAGTACTTC.

This rearrangement joins TRBV9 to TRBJ1-3; TRBD1 agrees at 9 bases. This CDR3 has 15 amino acids. In germline, CDR1 is SGDLS, CDR2 YYNGEE. V shed 3 bases, J shed 2 bases, and the junction held 3 bases outside the gene matches. CDR3 sequence reads: CASSARTGAGNTIYF. The CDR3 bases are TGTGCCAGCAGCGCCCGGACAGGGGCTGGAAACACCATATATTTT.

This chain links TRBV28 with TRBJ1-2, with a possible D match to TRBD1 (6 bases). V was clipped by 2 bases and J by 3 bases, with 13 bases between them. The CDR3 totals 15 residues. The germline CDR1 and CDR2 sequences are MDHEN and SYDVKM. The DNA for the CDR3 is TGTGCCAGCAGTTTAGGAGGGCAGGGGTACTATGGCTACACCTTC. Translation gives CASSLGGQGYYGYTF.

V usage is TRBV9 and J usage is TRBJ2-5, with 14 positions matching TRBD2. Germline CDR1 reads SGDLS; CDR2 reads YYNGEE. This CDR3 comprises 18 residues. V gave up 4 bases and J gave up 5 bases; unmatched junction bases: 13. The CDR3 DNA sequence: TGTGCCAGCAGCCCCGGGACTAGCGGGAGTTCAAGTGTCGAGACCCAGTACTTC. Translation: CASSPGTSGSSSVETQYF.

The chain links TRBV10-3 to TRBJ2-2; TRBD2 matches 8 bases. The CDR3 contains 15 residues. V lost 3 bases and J lost 3; bases outside the gene matches: 3. In germline, CDR1 is ENHRY, CDR2 SYGVKD. CDR3: CAISDSSGYTGELFF. CDR3 nucleotide sequence: TGTGCCATCAGTGATTCTAGCGGGTACACCGGGGAGCTGTTTTTT.

The chain carries TRBV6-5 and TRBJ2-7; no firm D call. The CDR3 length is 15 residues. The ends were cut back, 0 bases at V and 4 bases at J, with 13 bases in the middle. Germline CDR1 and CDR2: MNHEY and SVGAGI. The CDR3 loop reads CASSYSTPVGYEQYF. The CDR3 coding sequence is TGTGCCAGCAGTTACTCGACGCCGGTGGGGTACGAGCAGTACTTC.

The gene calls are TRBV6-4 and TRBJ1-5, with no clear D. Trimming shortened V by 0 bases and J by 7 bases, and 4 bases separated the two germline ends. The CDR3 sequence is 12 residues long. Germline values: CDR1 MRHNA, CDR2 SNTAGT. Written as DNA, the CDR3 is TGTGCCAGCAGTGACTCGGGGCAGCCCCAGCATTTT. Encoded protein: CASSDSGQPQHF.

The rearrangement uses TRBV28 and TRBJ2-7; 10 bases map to TRBD2. V lost 5 bases, J lost 0 bases, and 4 bases stayed unmatched. Germline CDR1 is MDHEN and CDR2 is SYDVKM. The CDR3 spans 15 residues. CDR3 amino acids: CASSPRLAGSYEQYF. CDR3 DNA sequence: TGTGCCAGCAGTCCTCGACTAGCGGGCTCCTACGAGCAGTACTTC.

This clone came up once. J is TRBJ2-3 and V is TRBV29-1; 9 positions match TRBD2. CDR1 is SQVTM and CDR2 is ANQGSEA in the germline V gene. The CDR3 has 16 residues. The J segment lost 1 base and the V segment lost 0 bases, leaving 5 bases of the junction unmatched. CDR3 nucleotides: TGCAGCGTTGAAGACTCGTGGACTAGCGGCACAGATACGCAGTATTTT. Its protein is CSVEDSWTSGTDTQYF.